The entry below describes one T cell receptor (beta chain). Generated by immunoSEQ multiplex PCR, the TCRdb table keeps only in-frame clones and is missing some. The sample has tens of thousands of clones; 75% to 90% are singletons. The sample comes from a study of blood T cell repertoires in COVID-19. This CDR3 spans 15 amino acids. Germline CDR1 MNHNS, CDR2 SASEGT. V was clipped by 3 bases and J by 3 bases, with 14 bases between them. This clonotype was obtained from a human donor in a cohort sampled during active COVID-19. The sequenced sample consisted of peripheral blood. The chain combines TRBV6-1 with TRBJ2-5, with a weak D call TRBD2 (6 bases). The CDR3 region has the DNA TGTGCCAGCAGTGATGGGGGGTTTGGGGAAGAGACCCAGTACTTC. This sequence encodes CASSDGGFGEETQYF.